This T cell receptor beta chain was sequenced for a study of cytomegalovirus exposure and HLA in healthy donors. PCR employed 60 Vbeta and 13 Jbeta primers. Repertoires were generated with immunoSEQ multiplex PCR, while TCRdb's copy carries only in-frame clones and drops some. The table has some 130,000 clones, less than 80% seen once. V was pared by 4 bases and J by 3 bases, with 7 bases of the junction left unmatched. Germline values: CDR1 SGHDN, CDR2 FVKESK. This CDR3 spans 15 amino acids. The sample was PBMCs. V and J are TRBV14 and TRBJ2-3, with TRBD2 matching 7 bases. The sequence was collected from a man aged 40-49 years in good health and CMV-seropositive. The CDR3 bases are TGTGCCAGCAGCCCTGGCGGGAGATCAACAGATACGCAGTATTTT. Its protein product is CASSPGGRSTDTQYF.